This T cell receptor (beta chain) was recovered during a study of shared clonotypes between healthy human individuals. Germline V gene data show CDR1 as MNHNS and CDR2 as SASEGT. The ends were cut back, 3 bases at V and 0 bases at J, with 21 bases in the middle. The CDR3 contains 19 residues. Overall study results and limits: Rarefaction showed that sequencing of sorted subsets was incomplete (despite large depth).

The material for each subset, its genomic DNA, was split evenly across several immunoSEQ plates. Sequencing used immunoSEQ multiplex PCR; TCRdb keeps in-frame clones, though not all of them. This table has 600,000 to 750,000 clones, roughly 91% appearing once. As regards this clone: Its target is not known.

The rearrangement links TRBV6-1 to TRBJ1-3; no clear D gene. This TCR was sampled from a man younger than 35 in good health. Some clones in this sample may be carry-over from other donors' samples. The sample comprised memory CD8+ T cells from PBMCs. Subset reported: CD45RO+ cells pooled with CCR7-negative TemRA cells. CDR3 region: CASSESGRRRMHSGNTIYF. In nucleotides, the CDR3 is TGTGCCAGCAGTGAGTCGGGTCGGCGACGGATGCACTCTGGAAACACCATATATTTT.